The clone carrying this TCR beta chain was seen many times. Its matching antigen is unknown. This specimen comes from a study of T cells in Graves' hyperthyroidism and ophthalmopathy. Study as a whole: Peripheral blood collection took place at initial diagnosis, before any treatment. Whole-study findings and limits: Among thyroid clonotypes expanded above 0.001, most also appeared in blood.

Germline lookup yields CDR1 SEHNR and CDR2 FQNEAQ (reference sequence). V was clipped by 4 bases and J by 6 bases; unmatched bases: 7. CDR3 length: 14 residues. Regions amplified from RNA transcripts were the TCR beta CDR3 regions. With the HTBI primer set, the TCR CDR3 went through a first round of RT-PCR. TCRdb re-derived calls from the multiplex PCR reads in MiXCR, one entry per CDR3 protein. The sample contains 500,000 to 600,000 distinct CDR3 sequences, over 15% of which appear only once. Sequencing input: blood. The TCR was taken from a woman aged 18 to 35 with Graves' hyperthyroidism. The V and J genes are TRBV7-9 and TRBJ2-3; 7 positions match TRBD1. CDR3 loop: CASSSRGRGDTQYF. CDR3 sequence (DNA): TGTGCCAGCAGCTCGAGGGGGCGAGGGGATACGCAGTATTTT.